One sample yielded the 16 T cell receptor beta chains listed below, sequenced in a study of glioma-infiltrating T cells after dendritic cell vaccination. The time point: after dendritic cell vaccination, including at tumor progression/relapse. The protocol was immunoSEQ multiplex PCR, while the TCRdb copy is restricted to in-frame clones and leaves out a portion. Found here are just under 60,000 clones, about 80% of them singletons; the top ten hold about 15%. The starting material was blood, obtained after dendritic cell vaccination. Every receptor here comes from a human donor with glioblastoma.

This sequence joins TRBV5-6 and TRBJ2-2, with D perhaps TRBD1 (5 bases). V gave up 1 base and J gave up 4 bases, with 20 bases separating them. Germline CDR1 and CDR2: SGHDT and YYEEEE. The CDR3 spans 18 residues. In nucleotides, the CDR3 is TGTGCCAGCAGCTTGTCCCTAGGGGCAGGGTCCGGCACCGGGGAGCTGTTTTTT. Protein sequence: CASSLSLGAGSGTGELFF.

The rearrangement uses TRBV5-4 and TRBJ2-5, with D perhaps TRBD2 (5 bases). Germline lookup yields CDR1 SGHNT and CDR2 YYREEE (reference sequence). There are 20 residues in the CDR3. Trimming took 4 bases from V and 5 from J, leaving 33 bases between them. The DNA for the CDR3 is TGTGCCAGCAGCGCTATCCCCCGGACTCCATATAGGGCCGACGCGGAGACCCAGTACTTC. Protein: CASSAIPRTPYRADAETQYF. Drawing the rest from reference TRBV5-4 and TRBJ2-5, the complete variable domain is ETGVTQSPTHLIKTRGQQVTLRCSSQSGHNTVSWYQQALGQGPQFIFQYYREEENGRGNFPPRFSGLQFPNYSSELNVNALELDDSALYLCASSAIPRTPYRADAETQYFGPGTRLLVL.

CDR3 DNA: TGTGCCAGCAGCGGAGGGGTCAGGATAACTGGCTACACCTTC. This codes for CASSGGVRITGYTF. V and J are TRBV6-5 and TRBJ1-2; tentative D call: TRBD1 (5 bases). V lost 6 bases and J 7 bases, leaving 18 bases between the germline ends. The germline V gene encodes CDR1 MNHEY and CDR2 SVGAGI. The CDR3 spans 14 residues.

The chain links TRBV29-1 to TRBJ1-1; 7 nucleotides agree with TRBD1. After removal of 4 bases from V and 5 bases from J, the junction contained 7 bases not matched to a gene. Germline V gene sequence: CDR1 SQVTM, CDR2 ANQGSEA. CDR3 length equals 13 residues. The CDR3 DNA is TGCAGCGTTGGTTACAGGGGTCTTACTGAAGCTTTCTTT. It is translated as CSVGYRGLTEAFF.

The rearrangement links TRBV6-1 to TRBJ2-3, with D possibly TRBD2 on 7 matching bases. Germline CDR1 reads MNHNS; CDR2 reads SASEGT. This CDR3 has 16 residues. V lost 3 bases and J 0 bases, leaving 13 bases between the germline ends. CDR3: CASSDPAGASTDTQYF. The DNA of the CDR3 is TGTGCCAGCAGTGATCCCGCGGGGGCTAGCACAGATACGCAGTATTTT.

This chain uses TRBV9 with TRBJ2-7, with D possibly being TRBD1 (6 bases). Between the trimmed V and J ends, which lost 0 bases and 2 bases, there was a span of 9 bases. The germline CDR1 and CDR2 sequences are SGDLS and YYNGEE. The CDR3 runs to 14 residues. CDR3 nucleotides: TGTGCCAGCAGCGTAGAGGGGGATCCCTACGAGCAGTACTTC. This sequence encodes CASSVEGDPYEQYF.

The genes are TRBV2 and TRBJ1-2, with TRBD1 identical over 8 bases. With 8 bases clipped from V and 0 bases from J, the junction kept 8 bases outside the gene matches. Germline V gene sequence: CDR1 SNHLY, CDR2 FYNNEI. There are 15 residues in the CDR3. The CDR3 protein is CASVQGAPANYGYTF. In nucleotides, the CDR3 is TGTGCCAGCGTGCAGGGGGCCCCAGCTAACTATGGCTACACCTTC.

The V call is TRBV5-1, the J call TRBJ2-2; weak D call: TRBD1 (6 bases). Trimming took off 0 bases at V and 2 bases at J, with 11 bases between the two ends. Looked up from germline, CDR1 is SGHRS and CDR2 is YFSETQ. This CDR3 has 16 residues. The CDR3 region is CASSLDGTLNTGELFF. The CDR3 DNA is TGCGCCAGCAGCTTGGACGGGACACTTAACACCGGGGAGCTGTTTTTT.

This sequence joins TRBV4-2 and TRBJ2-7, with 7 bases fitting TRBD2. The V gene end was trimmed by 0 bases and the J gene end by 2 bases; junction bases not matched to a gene: 13. CDR1 is LGHNA and CDR2 is YNFKEQ in the germline V gene. The CDR3 totals 18 residues. CDR3 protein: CASSQDLGAGSGAYEQYF. DNA for the CDR3: TGTGCCAGCAGCCAAGATCTTGGTGCAGGGAGCGGGGCCTACGAGCAGTACTTC.

V usage is TRBV5-1 and J usage is TRBJ2-1; 15 positions agree with TRBD2. The CDR3 runs 20 residues. CDR1 and CDR2 (germline): SGHRS, YFSETQ. V was clipped by 4 bases and J by 0 bases; unmatched bases: 11. CDR3 sequence reads: CASSTVLGLAGGSSYNEQFF. For the CDR3, the DNA is TGCGCCAGCAGCACCGTCCTGGGACTAGCGGGGGGAAGCTCCTACAATGAGCAGTTCTTC.

In regard to this clone: Sequence at one end of the junction differs from germline and may be a read error. The J gene is TRBJ2-1, the V gene TRBV7-7; D may be TRBD1 (6 bases). The CDR3 consists of 15 residues. Germline loops: CDR1 SSHAT, CDR2 FNYEAQ (reference sequence). The CDR3 reads CASSLDVGADNEQFF. The DNA of the CDR3 is TGTGCTAGCAGCTTAGACGTGGGGGCCGACAATGAGCAGTTCTTC. Supplemented by reference TRBV7-7 and TRBJ2-1, the full variable domain reads GAGVSQSPRYKVTKRGQDVTLRCDPISSHATLYWYQQALGQGPEFLTYFNYEAQPDKSGLPSDRFSAERPEGSISTLTIQRTEQRDSAMYRCASSLDVGADNEQFFGPGTRLTVL.

This rearrangement joins TRBV7-2 to TRBJ2-7, with 10 bases matching TRBD1. The CDR3 is made up of 14 amino acids. The ends lost 5 bases at V and 5 bases at J; junction bases unmatched: 6. Germline V gives CDR1 SGHTA, CDR2 FQGNSA. This CDR3 is CASSLGQGTHEQYF. CDR3 DNA sequence: TGTGCCAGCAGCCTGGGACAGGGGACCCACGAGCAGTACTTC.

The chain has TRBV7-2 and TRBJ1-1, with D possibly matching TRBD1 (6 bases). Germline V gene data show CDR1 as SGHTA and CDR2 as FQGNSA. The V gene lost 2 bases and the J gene lost 3 bases, with 10 bases spanning the gap. This CDR3 comprises 14 residues. DNA of the CDR3: TGTGCCAGCAGCTTATCAGGGGAATACACTGAAGCTTTCTTT. Translated: CASSLSGEYTEAFF.

The chain couples TRBV19 to TRBJ2-7; 7 bases fit TRBD2. Looked up from germline, CDR1 is LNHDA and CDR2 is SQIVND (reference sequence). V dropped 1 base and J dropped 3; count of bases not matched to a gene: 6. The CDR3 has 15 amino acids. The CDR3 spells CASSIAGTGGYEQYF. In nucleotides, the CDR3 is TGTGCCAGTAGTATAGCCGGGACGGGGGGCTACGAGCAGTACTTC.

This chain links TRBV5-6 with TRBJ2-7, with TRBD1 identical over 9 bases. Trimming took 1 base from V and 6 from J; bases not matched to a gene: 2. Germline V gene lookup returns CDR1 SGHDT and CDR2 YYEEEE. This CDR3 region has 13 residues. DNA for the CDR3: TGTGCCAGCAGCTTGTGGGACAGGGTCGAGCAGTACTTC. As protein: CASSLWDRVEQYF.

V and J are TRBV5-1 and TRBJ1-1, with 10 bases identical to TRBD1. The CDR3 runs 18 residues. CDR1 is SGHRS and CDR2 is YFSETQ in the germline V gene. V dropped 4 bases and J dropped 0; count of bases not matched to a gene: 12. CDR3 in amino acids: CASSALGTGDLMNTEAFF. DNA of the CDR3: TGCGCCAGCAGCGCCCTGGGGACAGGGGACCTCATGAACACTGAAGCTTTCTTT.